The rows below give T cell receptor beta chains drawn from one sample of a study of response to subunit inactivated influenza vaccine. One entry per CDR3 protein results from TCRdb running MiXCR on the RT-PCR reads. The sample has fewer than 400,000 distinct CDR3 sequences, roughly 22% seen once. The material sequenced was PBMCs from blood, taken roughly 20 months after vaccination. These TCRs come from a man between 50 and 75 years old who received an inactivated influenza vaccine. CDR3s include the opening cysteine and the closing phenylalanine or tryptophan.

v_call	j_call	cdr3_aa
TRBV20-1	TRBJ2-7	CSATVLAGDYEQYF
TRBV28	TRBJ2-1	CASSGRTGPGNEQFF
TRBV12-3/TRBV12-4	TRBJ1-1	CASIPLIGTEAFF
TRBV27	TRBJ2-2	CASSPIAGGPLTGELFF
TRBV20-1	TRBJ2-5	CSAEILAGDQETQYF
TRBV7-2	TRBJ1-1	CASSRPAYRNTEAFF
TRBV18	TRBJ1-1	CASSPRENTEAFF
TRBV4-3	TRBJ2-1	CASSHGSGTSGSNEQFF
TRBV20-1	TRBJ2-5	CSASRAEETQYF
TRBV6-4	TRBJ1-1	CASRKDREFKAFF
TRBV2	TRBJ1-6	CASRLTGTDNSPLHF
TRBV2	TRBJ2-2	CASRGTGNTGELFF
TRBV6-5	TRBJ1-3	CASSYRGGAGDTIYF
TRBV6-2/TRBV6-3	TRBJ1-5	CASSSLDRRNSNQPQHF
TRBV5-6	TRBJ2-5	CASSRGREAAQYF
TRBV5-1	TRBJ1-1	CASSLRGRDTEAFF
TRBV5-1	TRBJ2-3	CASRTGQPDTQYF
TRBV9	TRBJ1-2	CASSVEHRGTGYTF
TRBV4-1	TRBJ2-1	CASSQDRGRSGGPYNEQFF
TRBV4-1	TRBJ1-5	CASSQDLRQGDFNQPQHF
TRBV20-1	TRBJ1-3	CSAREDRGGGNTIYF
TRBV6-5	TRBJ1-2	CASSYAGRRNYGYTF
TRBV6-2/TRBV6-3	TRBJ2-5	CASYDRRRVQETQYF
TRBV4-3	TRBJ1-2	CASSQEVGGSGYTF
TRBV28	TRBJ2-1	CASSSAGLAVRTDNEQFF
TRBV11-2	TRBJ2-1	CASSPHLAGSSDEQFF
TRBV6-1	TRBJ1-1	CASSLRGTAGTNTEAFF
TRBV10-3	TRBJ2-7	CAIRDSGGSYEQYF
TRBV21-1	TRBJ2-1	CASSKEFRGNYNEQFF
TRBV7-9	TRBJ2-7	CASSSRGYEQYF
TRBV12-3/TRBV12-4	TRBJ1-2	CASSPDRGSGHGYTF
TRBV5-1	TRBJ2-1	CASRSSGRYRDEQFF
TRBV12-3/TRBV12-4	TRBJ1-1	CASSPSGFPNTEAFF
TRBV5-4	TRBJ2-3	CASSTGTDNTQYF
TRBV10-3	TRBJ1-3	CATSVNQGLSGNTIYF
TRBV7-2	TRBJ2-2	CASSLARSGGKRGTGELFF
TRBV10-3	TRBJ2-6	CAISESSGGVANVLTF
TRBV28	TRBJ1-1	CASSLLGPKAFF
TRBV27	TRBJ1-5	CASSLKPYSNQPQHF
TRBV7-2	TRBJ2-5	CASSFGLAETQYF
TRBV11-2	TRBJ2-2	CASSQVRGTGLAGELFF
TRBV18	TRBJ2-7	CASSPGALVEQYF
TRBV3-1	TRBJ1-2	CASSQDRLEIYGYTF
TRBV24-1	TRBJ1-5	CATSDSGGGYQPQHF
TRBV7-6	TRBJ1-3	CASSLDQDSGLCWITIYF
TRBV6-1	TRBJ1-6	CASSEVPQEAMGGSPLHF
TRBV9	TRBJ1-6	CASSVAGENNSPLHF
TRBV6-5	TRBJ1-1	CASSLRQGAPEAFF
TRBV7-9	TRBJ2-7	CASSLVTTWYEQYF
TRBV9	TRBJ1-3	CASSVEGQGRNTIYF